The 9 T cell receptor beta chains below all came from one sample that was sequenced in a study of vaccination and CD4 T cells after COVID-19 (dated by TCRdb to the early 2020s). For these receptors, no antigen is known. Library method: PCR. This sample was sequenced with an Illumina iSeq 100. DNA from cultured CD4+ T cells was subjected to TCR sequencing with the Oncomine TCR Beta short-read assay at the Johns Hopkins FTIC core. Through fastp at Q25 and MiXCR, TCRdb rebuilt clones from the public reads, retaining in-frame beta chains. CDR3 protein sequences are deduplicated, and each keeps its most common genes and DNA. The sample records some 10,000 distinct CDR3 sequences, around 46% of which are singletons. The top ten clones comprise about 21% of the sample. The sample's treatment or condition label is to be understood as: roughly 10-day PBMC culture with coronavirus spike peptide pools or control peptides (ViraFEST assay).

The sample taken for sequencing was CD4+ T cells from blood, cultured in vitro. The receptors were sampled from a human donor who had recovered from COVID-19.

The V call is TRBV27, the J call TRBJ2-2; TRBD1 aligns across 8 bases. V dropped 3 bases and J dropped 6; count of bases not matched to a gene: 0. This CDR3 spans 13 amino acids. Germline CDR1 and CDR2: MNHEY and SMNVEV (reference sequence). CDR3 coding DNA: TGTGCCAGCAGTTTCAGGGGGCCCGGGGAGCTGTTTTTT. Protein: CASSFRGPGELFF.

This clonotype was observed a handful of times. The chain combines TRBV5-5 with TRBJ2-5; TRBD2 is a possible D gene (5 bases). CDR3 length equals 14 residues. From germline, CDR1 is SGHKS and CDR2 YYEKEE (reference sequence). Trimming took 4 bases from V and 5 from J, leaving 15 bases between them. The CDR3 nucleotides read TGTGCCAGCAGCCCCCCGGTTGAGCGGGAGACCCAGTACTTC. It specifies CASSPPVERETQYF. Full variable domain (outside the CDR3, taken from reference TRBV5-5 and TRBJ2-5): DAGVTQSPTHLIKTRGQQVTLRCSPISGHKSVSWYQQVLGQGPQFIFQYYEKEERGRGNFPDRFSARQFPNYSSELNVNALLLGDSALYLCASSPPVERETQYFGPGTRLLVL.

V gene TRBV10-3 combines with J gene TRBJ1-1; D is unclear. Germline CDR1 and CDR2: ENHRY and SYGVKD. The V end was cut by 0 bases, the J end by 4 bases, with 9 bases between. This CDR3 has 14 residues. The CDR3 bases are TGTGCCATCAGTGAGTCGGTTACATGCACTGAAGCTTTCTTT. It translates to CAISESVTCTEAFF.

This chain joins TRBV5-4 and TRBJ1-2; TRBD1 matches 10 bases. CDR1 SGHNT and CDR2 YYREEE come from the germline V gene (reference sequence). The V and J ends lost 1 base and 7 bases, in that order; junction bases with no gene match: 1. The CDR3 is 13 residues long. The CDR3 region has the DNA TGTGCCAGCAGCTTGAGGGACAGGGGTGGCTACACCTTC. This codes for CASSLRDRGGYTF.

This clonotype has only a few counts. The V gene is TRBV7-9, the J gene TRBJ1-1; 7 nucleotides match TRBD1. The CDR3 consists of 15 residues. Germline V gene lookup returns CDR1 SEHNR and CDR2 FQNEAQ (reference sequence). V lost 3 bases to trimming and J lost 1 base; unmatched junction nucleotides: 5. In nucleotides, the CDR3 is TGTGCCAGCAGCTTCTACAGGGGCGCGAACACTGAAGCTTTCTTT. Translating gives CASSFYRGANTEAFF.

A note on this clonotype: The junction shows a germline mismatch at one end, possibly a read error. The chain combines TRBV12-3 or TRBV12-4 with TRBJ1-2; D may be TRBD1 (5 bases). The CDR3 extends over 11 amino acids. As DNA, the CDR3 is TGTGCCAGCAGTTTTTTGGACACCAAACACTTC. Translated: CASSFLDTKHF.

CDR3 residues: CASSSLMGRNIQYF. The CDR3 DNA sequence: TGTGCCAGCAGCTCGTTAATGGGGCGAAACATTCAGTACTTC. V gene TRBV11-2 combines with J gene TRBJ2-4; D possibly corresponds to TRBD1 (5 bases). The CDR3 spans 14 residues. The germline gives CDR1 SGHAT, CDR2 FQNNGV. Trimming stripped 4 bases from V and 6 bases from J, with 13 bases between.

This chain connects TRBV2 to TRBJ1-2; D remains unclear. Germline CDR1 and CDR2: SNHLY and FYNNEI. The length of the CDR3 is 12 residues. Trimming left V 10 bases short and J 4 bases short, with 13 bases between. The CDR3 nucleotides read TGTGCCACCACGGGGAGCGGCTATGGCTACACCTTC. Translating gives CATTGSGYGYTF.

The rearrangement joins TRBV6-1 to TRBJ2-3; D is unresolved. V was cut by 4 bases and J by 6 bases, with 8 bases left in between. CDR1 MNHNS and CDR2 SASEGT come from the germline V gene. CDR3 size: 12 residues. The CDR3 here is CASSGTTDTQYF. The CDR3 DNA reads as TGTGCCAGCAGTGGGACCACCGATACGCAGTATTTT.